Listed below are T cell receptor beta chains from one sample, sequenced in a study of T cell changes during pregnancy in multiple sclerosis. Clones were read by immunoSEQ multiplex PCR, and TCRdb kept only the in-frame ones, dropping some. The sample consists of about 46,000 clones, roughly 95% of them appearing once. Source: CD8+ T cells from peripheral blood mononuclear cells, taken after pregnancy. Receptors originate from a female donor with multiple sclerosis, enrolled in a pregnancy study. The CDR3 runs from the conserved cysteine through the conserved F or W. A D gene is named only where the DNA matches it firmly. Where a row states a size, it is once, few, many or the class of an expanded clone; other rows omit it.

d_gene	v_gene	abundance	j_gene	CDR3nt	CDR3aa
TRBD2	TRBV9	-	TRBJ2-7	TGTGCCAGCAGCGTAGAGGCTAGCGGGACCTACGAGCAGTACTTC	CASSVEASGTYEQYF
-	TRBV7-3	-	TRBJ2-1	TGTGCCAGCAGCTTAATAGGGGAACACTCCTACAATGAGCAGTTCTTC	CASSLIGEHSYNEQFF
TRBD2	TRBV6-4	-	TRBJ2-1	TGTGCCAGCAGTGACCTAGCGGGAGACTACAATGAGCAGTTCTTC	CASSDLAGDYNEQFF
-	TRBV7-9	-	TRBJ1-1	TGTGCCAGCAGCTTAGAAGGGCGTGGGGAGGCTTGGGGCACTGAAGCTTTCTTT	CASSLEGRGEAWGTEAFF
TRBD2	TRBV11-2	-	TRBJ2-1	TGTGCCAGCAGCTTACGACTAGCGGGAGGGCCTACAGATGAGCAGTTCTTC	CASSLRLAGGPTDEQFF
-	TRBV9	once	TRBJ2-1	TGTGCCAGCAGCGTTTCCAATGACGGGAATGAGCAGTTCTTC	CASSVSNDGNEQFF
TRBD2	TRBV2	-	TRBJ2-1	TGTGCCAGCTTAGGGCCATTAGCGGGAGAAGGGCGGAATGAGCAGTTCTTC	CASLGPLAGEGRNEQFF
TRBD1	TRBV10-2	-	TRBJ1-2	TGCGCCAGCAGTGAGTACCGGACAGGGGGGTCCTATGGCTACACCTTC	CASSEYRTGGSYGYTF
TRBD1	TRBV7-2	once	TRBJ2-7	TGTGCCAGCAGCCCGACAGGGGCCTACGAGCAGTACTTC	CASSPTGAYEQYF
TRBD2	TRBV2	-	TRBJ2-2	TGTGCCAGCAGTGTCACTAGCGGGGGGTCCGAAAACACCGGGGAGCTGTTTTTT	CASSVTSGGSENTGELFF
-	TRBV29-1	-	TRBJ2-1	TGCAGCGTTGAATGGTTTCAGTCTTACAATGAGCAGTTCTTC	CSVEWFQSYNEQFF
-	TRBV7-9	few	TRBJ1-1	TGTGCCAGCAGCTCGGGGGGCACTGAAGCTTTCTTT	CASSSGGTEAFF
-	TRBV6-1	-	TRBJ2-5	TGTGCCAGCAGTGAAGAAGGAGGCAGGGGCGGAGAGACCCAGTACTTC	CASSEEGGRGGETQYF
TRBD2	TRBV19	-	TRBJ2-7	TGTGCCAGTAGTATCCGGGAGGCGAAGTTCTCCTACGAGCAGTACTTC	CASSIREAKFSYEQYF
-	TRBV29-1	-	TRBJ1-2	TGCAGCGTTCACGGGAGGTTGAAGAAAGAGGGGTATGGCTACACCTTC	CSVHGRLKKEGYGYTF
TRBD1	TRBV28	-	TRBJ2-3	TGTGCCAGCAGTCTGACAGGGTCCAGCACAGATACGCAGTATTTT	CASSLTGSSTDTQYF
TRBD2	TRBV4-1	-	TRBJ2-2	TGCGCCAGCAGCCAAATAGCGGGGGCTGGAACCGGGGAGCTGTTTTTT	CASSQIAGAGTGELFF
TRBD1	TRBV5-5	-	TRBJ1-3	TGTGCCAGCAGCTTGGTGGACAGGGTTGGAGGAAACACCATATATTTT	CASSLVDRVGGNTIYF
TRBD2	TRBV27	-	TRBJ2-7	TGTGCCAGCAGTTTAAACGGGAACCTAGCGGCCCCCTACGAGCAGTACTTC	CASSLNGNLAAPYEQYF
TRBD1	TRBV27	-	TRBJ2-1	TGTGCTGTCGGCGCGGGACAGGGCGACAATGAGCAGTTCTTC	CAVGAGQGDNEQFF
-	TRBV19	-	TRBJ2-6	TGTGCCAGTAGTACCCGGGGTTGGGCCAACGTCCTGACTTTC	CASSTRGWANVLTF
-	TRBV5-1	-	TRBJ1-1	TGCGCCAGCAGCCCCCCAGATATGGACACTGAAGCTTTCTTT	CASSPPDMDTEAFF
-	TRBV4-3	-	TRBJ2-2	TGCGCCAGCAGCCAAGAATATCCTAGCTGGACCGGGGAGCTGTTTTTT	CASSQEYPSWTGELFF
TRBD2	TRBV29-1	-	TRBJ2-1	TGCAGCGTTGAAACTAGCGGGGGGCCACAGTTCTTC	CSVETSGGPQFF
TRBD2	TRBV2	-	TRBJ2-1	TGTGCCAGCAGGTGGACTAGCGGGAGGAATGAGCAGTTCTTC	CASRWTSGRNEQFF
-	TRBV19	-	TRBJ1-1	TGTGCCAGTAGTATATCCAAGAACACTGAAGCTTTCTTT	CASSISKNTEAFF
-	TRBV27	-	TRBJ1-2	TGTGCCAGCAGTTTATCTGGGGGGTACTATGGCTACACCTTC	CASSLSGGYYGYTF
-	TRBV6-5	-	TRBJ1-1	TGTGCCAGCAGTTACGTCGCAGGGGCGCAGACTGAAGCTTTCTTT	CASSYVAGAQTEAFF
TRBD1	TRBV29-1	-	TRBJ1-1	TGCAGCGTTCCGGGACAGACGAACACTGAAGCTTTCTTT	CSVPGQTNTEAFF
-	TRBV11-2	-	TRBJ1-2	TGTGCCAGCAGCTTAGGAACAGGCTATGGCTACACCTTC	CASSLGTGYGYTF
TRBD2	TRBV5-1	-	TRBJ2-1	TGCGCCAGCAGCTTGGAGTGGCGGGGGGCATCCTACAATGAGCAGTTCTTC	CASSLEWRGASYNEQFF
TRBD1	TRBV4-3	-	TRBJ1-2	TGCGCCAGCAGCCAGTCCTACACAGGGGACGGCTACACCTTC	CASSQSYTGDGYTF
-	TRBV7-9	once	TRBJ1-4	TGTGCCAGCAGCGCGTCACAGGGAACAACTAATGAAAAACTGTTTTTT	CASSASQGTTNEKLFF
TRBD1	TRBV10-3	-	TRBJ2-7	TGTGCCATCAGTGAGTCGGGACAGAGCTACGAGCAGTACTTC	CAISESGQSYEQYF
-	TRBV6-5	-	TRBJ1-2	TGTGCCAGCAGTTACAGGCGGCAGCCTCCCGGCTACACCTTC	CASSYRRQPPGYTF
-	TRBV10-3	-	TRBJ2-7	TGTGCCATCAGTGGGGGGACAATGGGCGAGGAGGTGGTCTTC	CAISGGTMGEEVVF
-	TRBV7-9	-	TRBJ1-2	TGTGCCAGCAGCTTATATAGCTATGGCTACACCTTC	CASSLYSYGYTF
TRBD1	TRBV6-4	-	TRBJ1-5	TGTGCCAGCATTGGACAGGGAGGAATCGGGCTAAGGAAGCCCCAGCATTTT	CASIGQGGIGLRKPQHF
TRBD1	TRBV5-8	-	TRBJ1-5	TGTGCCAGCAGCATGGGACAGGGTTTTGGCCAGCCCCAGCATTTT	CASSMGQGFGQPQHF
TRBD2	TRBV29-1	-	TRBJ2-1	TGCAGCGTCGTGGGAAATCTAGCGGGAGTCGTCTACAATGAGCAGTTCTTC	CSVVGNLAGVVYNEQFF
TRBD1	TRBV5-1	once	TRBJ2-7	TGCGCCAGCAGCTTGGTCGGGACAGGGACCTACGAGCAGTACTTC	CASSLVGTGTYEQYF
-	TRBV7-9	-	TRBJ2-3	TGTGCCAGCACCGGGGGGCGGAGCACAGATACGCAGTATTTT	CASTGGRSTDTQYF
TRBD1	TRBV5-6	-	TRBJ1-2	TGTGCCAGCAGCTTGAGGGGGCGCTCTGGCTACACCTTC	CASSLRGRSGYTF
TRBD1	TRBV9	-	TRBJ1-1	TGTGCCAGCAGCGTCGGGACAGGGGACTTGAACACTGAAGCTTTCTTT	CASSVGTGDLNTEAFF
TRBD1	TRBV9	-	TRBJ2-7	TGTGCCAGCAGCCCGGGGCAGGGGGCGATACACGAGCAGTACTTC	CASSPGQGAIHEQYF
-	TRBV29-1	-	TRBJ2-1	TGCAGCGCTGGCCGGGGCAATGAGCAGTTCTTC	CSAGRGNEQFF
TRBD2	TRBV5-5	-	TRBJ2-5	TGTGCCAGCAGTCCCATTGAGCGGGGGTTAGAGACCCAGTACTTC	CASSPIERGLETQYF
TRBD1	TRBV5-6	-	TRBJ2-3	TGTGCCAGCAGCTTCCTGACAGGGGAATTATATACGCAGTATTTT	CASSFLTGELYTQYF
-	TRBV10-3	-	TRBJ2-3	TGTGCCATAGGGGAAAGGGCGGAACTTACAGATACGCAGTATTTT	CAIGERAELTDTQYF
-	TRBV7-2	-	TRBJ2-5	TGTGCCAGCAGCCCCCCGTCCCAAGAGACCCAGTACTTC	CASSPPSQETQYF
-	TRBV7-3	-	TRBJ1-4	TGTGCCAGCAGCTTAACGGGGGCGGCGGGTGAAAAACTGTTTTTT	CASSLTGAAGEKLFF